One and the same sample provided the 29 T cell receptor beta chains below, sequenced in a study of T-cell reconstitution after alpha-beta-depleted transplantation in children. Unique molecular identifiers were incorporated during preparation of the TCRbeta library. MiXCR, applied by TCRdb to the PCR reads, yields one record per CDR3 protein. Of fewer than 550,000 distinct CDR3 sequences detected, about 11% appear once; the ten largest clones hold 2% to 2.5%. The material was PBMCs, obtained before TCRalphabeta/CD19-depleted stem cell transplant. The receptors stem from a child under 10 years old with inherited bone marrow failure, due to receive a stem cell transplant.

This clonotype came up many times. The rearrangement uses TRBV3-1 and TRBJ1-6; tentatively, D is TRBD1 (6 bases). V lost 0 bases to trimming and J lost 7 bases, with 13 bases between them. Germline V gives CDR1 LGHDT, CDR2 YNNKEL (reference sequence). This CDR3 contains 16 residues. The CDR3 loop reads CASSQDAGHGNSPLHF. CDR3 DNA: TGTGCCAGCAGCCAAGATGCGGGACACGGCAATTCACCCCTCCACTTT.

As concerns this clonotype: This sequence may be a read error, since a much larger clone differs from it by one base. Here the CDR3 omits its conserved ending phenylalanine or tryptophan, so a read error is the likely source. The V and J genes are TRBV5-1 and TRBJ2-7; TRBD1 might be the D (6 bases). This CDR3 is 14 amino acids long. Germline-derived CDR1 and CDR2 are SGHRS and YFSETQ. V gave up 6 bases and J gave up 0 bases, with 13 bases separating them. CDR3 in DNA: TGCGCCAGCACCCAGGGGTGGGGCTCCTACGAGCAGTACCTC. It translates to CASTQGWGSYEQYL.

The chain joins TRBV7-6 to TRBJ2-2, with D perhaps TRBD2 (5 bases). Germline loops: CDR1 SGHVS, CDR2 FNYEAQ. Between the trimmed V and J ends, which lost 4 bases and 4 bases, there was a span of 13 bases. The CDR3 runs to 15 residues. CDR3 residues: CASSSRGPGTGELFF. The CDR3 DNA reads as TGTGCCAGCAGCTCCCGAGGGCCTGGCACCGGGGAGCTGTTTTTT.

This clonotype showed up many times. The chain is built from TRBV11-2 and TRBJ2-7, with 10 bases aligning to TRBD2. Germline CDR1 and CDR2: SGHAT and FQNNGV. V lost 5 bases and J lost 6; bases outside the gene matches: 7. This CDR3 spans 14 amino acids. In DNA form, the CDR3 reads TGTGCCAGCAGCAGTACTAGCGGGGTTCGCGAGCAGTACTTC. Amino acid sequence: CASSSTSGVREQYF.

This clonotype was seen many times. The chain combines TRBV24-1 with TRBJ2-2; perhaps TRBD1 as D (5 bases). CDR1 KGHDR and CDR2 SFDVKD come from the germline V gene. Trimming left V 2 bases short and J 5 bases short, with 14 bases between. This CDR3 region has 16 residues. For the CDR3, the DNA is TGTGCCACCAGTGATTGGGGCCAGAAACCGACCGGGGAGCTGTTTTTT. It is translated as CATSDWGQKPTGELFF.

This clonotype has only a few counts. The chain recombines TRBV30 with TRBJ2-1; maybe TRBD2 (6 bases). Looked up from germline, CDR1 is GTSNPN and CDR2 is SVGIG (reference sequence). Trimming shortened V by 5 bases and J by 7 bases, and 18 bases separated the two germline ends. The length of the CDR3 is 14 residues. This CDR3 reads CAWSKAGPFNEQFF. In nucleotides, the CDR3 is TGTGCCTGGTCTAAGGCGGGACCCTTTAATGAGCAGTTCTTC.

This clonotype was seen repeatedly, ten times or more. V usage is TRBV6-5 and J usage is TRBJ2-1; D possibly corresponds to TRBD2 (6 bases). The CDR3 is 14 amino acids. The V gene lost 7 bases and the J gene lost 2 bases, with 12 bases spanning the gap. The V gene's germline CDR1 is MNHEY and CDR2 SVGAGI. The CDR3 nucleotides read TGTGCCAGCAAGCCTAGCGCGGCCTACAATGAGCAGTTCTTC. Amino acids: CASKPSAAYNEQFF.

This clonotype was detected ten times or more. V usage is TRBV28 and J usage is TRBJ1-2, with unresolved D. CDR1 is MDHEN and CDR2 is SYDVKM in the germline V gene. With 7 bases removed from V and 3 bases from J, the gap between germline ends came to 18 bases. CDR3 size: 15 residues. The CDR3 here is CASNPPVPHHYGYTF. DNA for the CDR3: TGTGCCAGCAATCCCCCAGTACCCCATCACTATGGCTACACCTTC.

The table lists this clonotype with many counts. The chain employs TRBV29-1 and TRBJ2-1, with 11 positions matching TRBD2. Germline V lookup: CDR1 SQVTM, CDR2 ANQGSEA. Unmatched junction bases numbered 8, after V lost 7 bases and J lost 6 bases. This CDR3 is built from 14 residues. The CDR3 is CSAYGTSGSNEQFF. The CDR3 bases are TGCAGCGCTTACGGGACTAGCGGAAGCAATGAGCAGTTCTTC.

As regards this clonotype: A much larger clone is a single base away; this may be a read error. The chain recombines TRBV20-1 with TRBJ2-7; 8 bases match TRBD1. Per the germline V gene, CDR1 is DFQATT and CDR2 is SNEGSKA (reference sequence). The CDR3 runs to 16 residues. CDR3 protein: CCARDTPPGGNYEQYF. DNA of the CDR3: TGCTGTGCTAGAGATACCCCCCCAGGGGGCAACTACGAGCAGTACTTC.

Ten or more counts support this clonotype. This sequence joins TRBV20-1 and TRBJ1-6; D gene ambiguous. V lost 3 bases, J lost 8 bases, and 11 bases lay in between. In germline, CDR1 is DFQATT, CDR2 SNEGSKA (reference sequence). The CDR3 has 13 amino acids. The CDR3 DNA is TGCAGTGCTAGGGAGGACCTGGATTCACCCCTCCACTTT. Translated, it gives CSAREDLDSPLHF.

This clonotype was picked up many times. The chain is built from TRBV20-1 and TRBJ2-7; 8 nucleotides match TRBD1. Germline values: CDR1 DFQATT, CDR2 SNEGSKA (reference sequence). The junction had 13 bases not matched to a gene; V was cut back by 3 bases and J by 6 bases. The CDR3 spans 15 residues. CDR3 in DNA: TGCAGTGCTAGGATGGCGGGGACAGGCCACTTCGAGCAGTACTTC. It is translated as CSARMAGTGHFEQYF.

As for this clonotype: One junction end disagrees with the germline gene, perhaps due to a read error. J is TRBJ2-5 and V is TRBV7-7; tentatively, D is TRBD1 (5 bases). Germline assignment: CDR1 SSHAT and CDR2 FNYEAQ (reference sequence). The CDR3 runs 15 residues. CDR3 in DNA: TGTGCTAGCAGCTTAGGGGCGACTCCACAAGAGACCCAGTACTTC. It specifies CASSLGATPQETQYF.

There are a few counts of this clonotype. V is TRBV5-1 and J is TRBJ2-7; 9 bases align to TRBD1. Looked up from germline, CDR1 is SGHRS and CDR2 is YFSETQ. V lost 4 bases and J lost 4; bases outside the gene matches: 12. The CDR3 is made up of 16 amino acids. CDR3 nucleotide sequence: TGCGCCAGCAGCCCCGAGGCCGGGACAGGGTGGTACGAGCAGTACTTC. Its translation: CASSPEAGTGWYEQYF. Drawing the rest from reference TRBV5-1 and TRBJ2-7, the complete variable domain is KAGVTQTPRYLIKTRGQQVTLSCSPISGHRSVSWYQQTPGQGLQFLFEYFSETQRNKGNFPGRFSGRQFSNSRSEMNVSTLELGDSALYLCASSPEAGTGWYEQYFGPGTRLTVT.

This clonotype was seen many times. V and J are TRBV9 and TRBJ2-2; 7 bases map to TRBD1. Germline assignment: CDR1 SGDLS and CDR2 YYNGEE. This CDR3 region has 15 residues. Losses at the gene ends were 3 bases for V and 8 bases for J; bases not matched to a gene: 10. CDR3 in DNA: TGTGCCAGCAGCGGAGGCCGGACAGGTCCGGGGGAGCTGTTTTTT. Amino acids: CASSGGRTGPGELFF.

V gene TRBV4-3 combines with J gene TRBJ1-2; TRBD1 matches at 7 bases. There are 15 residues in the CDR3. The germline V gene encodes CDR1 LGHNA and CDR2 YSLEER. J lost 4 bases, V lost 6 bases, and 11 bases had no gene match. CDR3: CASRVDRVSRYGYTF. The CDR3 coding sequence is TGCGCCAGCAGAGTCGACAGGGTATCCCGCTATGGCTACACCTTC.

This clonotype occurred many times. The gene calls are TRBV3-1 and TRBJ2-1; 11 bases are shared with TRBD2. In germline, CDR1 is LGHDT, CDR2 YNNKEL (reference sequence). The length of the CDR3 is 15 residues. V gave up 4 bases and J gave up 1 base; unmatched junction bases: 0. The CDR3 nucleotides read TGTGCCAGCAGCCGACTAGCGGGGTCCTACAATGAGCAGTTCTTC. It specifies CASSRLAGSYNEQFF.

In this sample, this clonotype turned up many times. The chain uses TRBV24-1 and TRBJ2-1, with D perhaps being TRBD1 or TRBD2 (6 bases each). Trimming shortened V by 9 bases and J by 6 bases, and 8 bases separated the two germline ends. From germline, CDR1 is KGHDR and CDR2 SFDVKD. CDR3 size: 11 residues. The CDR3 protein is CATGGGNEQFF. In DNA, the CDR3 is TGTGCCACCGGAGGGGGCAATGAGCAGTTCTTC.

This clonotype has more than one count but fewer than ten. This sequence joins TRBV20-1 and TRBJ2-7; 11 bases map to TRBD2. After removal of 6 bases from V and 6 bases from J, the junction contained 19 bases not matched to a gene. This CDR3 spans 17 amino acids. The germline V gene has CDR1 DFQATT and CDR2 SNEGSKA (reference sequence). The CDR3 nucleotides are TGCAGTGCCGACAAATATATAGCGGGAGGGTCTCCCCCCGAGCAGTACTTC. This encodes CSADKYIAGGSPPEQYF.

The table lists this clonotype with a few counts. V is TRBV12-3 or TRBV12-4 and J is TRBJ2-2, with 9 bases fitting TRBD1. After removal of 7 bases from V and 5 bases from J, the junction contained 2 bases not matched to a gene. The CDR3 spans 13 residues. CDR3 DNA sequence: TGTGCCAGCAACAGGGGGCAAACCGGGGAGCTGTTTTTT. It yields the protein CASNRGQTGELFF.

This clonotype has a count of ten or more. CDR3: CSAREAAMNTEAFF. CDR3 DNA sequence: TGCAGTGCTAGAGAGGCGGCTATGAACACTGAAGCTTTCTTT. The gene calls are TRBV20-1 and TRBJ1-1, with D unresolved. CDR3 length equals 14 residues. V lost 0 bases to trimming and J lost 0 bases, with 8 bases between them. From germline, CDR1 is DFQATT and CDR2 SNEGSKA (reference sequence).

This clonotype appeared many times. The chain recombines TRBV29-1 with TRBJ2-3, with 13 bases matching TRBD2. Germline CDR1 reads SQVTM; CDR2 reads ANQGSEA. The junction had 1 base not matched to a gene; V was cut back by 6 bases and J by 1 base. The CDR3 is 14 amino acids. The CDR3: CSVGLAGGTDTQYF. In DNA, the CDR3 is TGCAGCGTAGGACTAGCGGGGGGCACAGATACGCAGTATTTT.

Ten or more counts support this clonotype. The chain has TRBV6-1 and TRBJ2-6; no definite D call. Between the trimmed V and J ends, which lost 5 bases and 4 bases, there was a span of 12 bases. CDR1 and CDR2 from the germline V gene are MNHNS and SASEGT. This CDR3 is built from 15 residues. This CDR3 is CASSPLFLGANVLTF. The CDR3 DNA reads TGTGCCAGCAGTCCTCTCTTTCTCGGGGCCAACGTCCTGACTTTC.

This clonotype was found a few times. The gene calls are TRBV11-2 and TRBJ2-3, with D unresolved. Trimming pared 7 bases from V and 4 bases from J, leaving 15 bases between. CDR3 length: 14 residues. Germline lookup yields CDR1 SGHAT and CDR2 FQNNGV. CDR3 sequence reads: CASTAGRRPDTQYF. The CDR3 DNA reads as TGTGCCAGCACTGCAGGACGAAGACCAGATACGCAGTATTTT.

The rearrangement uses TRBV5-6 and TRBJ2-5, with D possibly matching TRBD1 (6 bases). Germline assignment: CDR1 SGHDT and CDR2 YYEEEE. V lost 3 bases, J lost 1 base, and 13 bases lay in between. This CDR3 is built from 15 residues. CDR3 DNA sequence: TGTGCCAGCAGCTGGGGGACACCATTCCAAGAGACCCAGTACTTC. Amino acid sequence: CASSWGTPFQETQYF. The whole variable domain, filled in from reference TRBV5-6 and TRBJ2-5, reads DAGVTQSPTHLIKTRGQQVTLRCSPKSGHDTVSWYQQALGQGPQFIFQYYEEEERQRGNFPDRFSGHQFPNYSSELNVNALLLGDSALYLCASSWGTPFQETQYFGPGTRLLVL.

CDR3 sequence reads: CATSEGQGAEEQYF. In DNA, the CDR3 is TGTGCCACCAGTGAGGGACAGGGGGCTGAGGAGCAGTACTTC. V usage is TRBV24-1 and J usage is TRBJ2-7; 12 bases are a match to TRBD1. This CDR3 spans 14 amino acids. J lost 7 bases, V lost 4 bases, and 4 bases had no gene match. Germline CDR1 reads KGHDR; CDR2 reads SFDVKD.

The DNA of the CDR3 is TGTGCCAGCAGCCCCTGGACTAGTAGGATTACAGATACGCAGTATTTT. Protein sequence: CASSPWTSRITDTQYF. V is TRBV7-2 and J is TRBJ2-3; 7 bases line up with TRBD2. Germline CDR1 and CDR2: SGHTA and FQGNSA. V lost 5 bases and J lost 3; bases outside the gene matches: 11. This CDR3 is 16 amino acids long.

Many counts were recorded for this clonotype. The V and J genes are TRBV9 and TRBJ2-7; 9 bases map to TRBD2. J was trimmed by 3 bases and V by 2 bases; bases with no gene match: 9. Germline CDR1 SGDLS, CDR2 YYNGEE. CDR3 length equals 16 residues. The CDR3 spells CASSVSPAGGFYEQYF. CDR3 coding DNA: TGTGCCAGCAGCGTCAGTCCGGCGGGAGGGTTCTACGAGCAGTACTTC.

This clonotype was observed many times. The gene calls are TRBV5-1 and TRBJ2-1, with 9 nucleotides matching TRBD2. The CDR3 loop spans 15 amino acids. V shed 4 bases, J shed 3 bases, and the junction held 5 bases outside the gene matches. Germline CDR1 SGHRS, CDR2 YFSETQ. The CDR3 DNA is TGCGCCAGCAGCCCCTATAGCGGGGGCTACAATGAGCAGTTCTTC. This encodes CASSPYSGGYNEQFF.